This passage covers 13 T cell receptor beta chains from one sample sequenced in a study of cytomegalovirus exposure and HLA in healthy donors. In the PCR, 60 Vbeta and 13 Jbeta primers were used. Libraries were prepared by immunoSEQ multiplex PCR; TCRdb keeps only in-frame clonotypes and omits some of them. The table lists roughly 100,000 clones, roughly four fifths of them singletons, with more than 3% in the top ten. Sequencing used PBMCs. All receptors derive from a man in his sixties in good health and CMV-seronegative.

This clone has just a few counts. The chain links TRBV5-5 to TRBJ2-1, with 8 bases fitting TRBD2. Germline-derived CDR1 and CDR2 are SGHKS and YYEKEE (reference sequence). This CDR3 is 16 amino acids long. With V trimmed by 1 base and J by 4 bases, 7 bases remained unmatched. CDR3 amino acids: CASSLPTGGLYNEQFF. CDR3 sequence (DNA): TGTGCCAGCAGCTTGCCGACGGGGGGGCTTTACAATGAGCAGTTCTTC.

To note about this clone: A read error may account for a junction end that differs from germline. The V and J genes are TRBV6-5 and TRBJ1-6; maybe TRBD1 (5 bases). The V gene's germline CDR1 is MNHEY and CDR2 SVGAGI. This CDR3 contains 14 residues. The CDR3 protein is CASRQGARNSPFHF. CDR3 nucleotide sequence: TGTGCCAGCAGGCAGGGTGCTCGGAATTCACCCTTCCACTTT.

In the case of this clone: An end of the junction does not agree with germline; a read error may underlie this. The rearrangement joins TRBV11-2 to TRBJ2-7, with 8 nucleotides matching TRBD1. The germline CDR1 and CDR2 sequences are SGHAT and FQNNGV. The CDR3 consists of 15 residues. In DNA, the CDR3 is TGTGCCAGCAGCCTAGACAGGGGACATGCCTACGAGCAGTACTTC. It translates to CASSLDRGHAYEQYF.

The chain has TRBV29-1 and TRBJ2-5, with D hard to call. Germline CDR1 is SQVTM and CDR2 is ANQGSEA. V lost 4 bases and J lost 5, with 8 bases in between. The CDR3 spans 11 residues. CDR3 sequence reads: CSVVVFETQYF. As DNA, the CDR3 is TGCAGCGTTGTAGTTTTTGAGACCCAGTACTTC.

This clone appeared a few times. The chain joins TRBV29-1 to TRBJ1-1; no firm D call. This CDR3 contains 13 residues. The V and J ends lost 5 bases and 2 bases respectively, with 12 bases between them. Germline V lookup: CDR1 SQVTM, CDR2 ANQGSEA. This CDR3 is CSVKLTGNTEAFF. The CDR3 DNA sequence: TGCAGCGTTAAACTGACGGGTAACACTGAAGCTTTCTTT. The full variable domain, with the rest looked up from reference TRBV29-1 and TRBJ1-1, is SAVISQKPSRDICQRGTSLTIQCQVDSQVTMMFWYRQQPGQSLTLIATANQGSEATYESGFVIDKFPISRPNLTFSTLTVSNMSPEDSSIYLCSVKLTGNTEAFFGQGTRLTVV.

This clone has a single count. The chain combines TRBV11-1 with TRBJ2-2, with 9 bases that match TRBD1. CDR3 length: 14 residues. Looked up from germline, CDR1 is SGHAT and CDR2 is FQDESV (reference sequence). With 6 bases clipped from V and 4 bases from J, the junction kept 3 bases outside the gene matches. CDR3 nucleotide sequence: TGTGCCAGCAGAGTGACAGGGGGCACCGGGGAGCTGTTTTTT. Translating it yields CASRVTGGTGELFF.

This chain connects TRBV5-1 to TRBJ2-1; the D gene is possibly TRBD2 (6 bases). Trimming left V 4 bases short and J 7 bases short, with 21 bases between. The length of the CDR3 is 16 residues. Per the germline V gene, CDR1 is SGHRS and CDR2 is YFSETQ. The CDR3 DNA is TGCGCCAGCAGCGCGGGGACGGTGGGGGTGATGAATGAGCAGTTCTTC. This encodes CASSAGTVGVMNEQFF. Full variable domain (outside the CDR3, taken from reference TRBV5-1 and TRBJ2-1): KAGVTQTPRYLIKTRGQQVTLSCSPISGHRSVSWYQQTPGQGLQFLFEYFSETQRNKGNFPGRFSGRQFSNSRSEMNVSTLELGDSALYLCASSAGTVGVMNEQFFGPGTRLTVL.

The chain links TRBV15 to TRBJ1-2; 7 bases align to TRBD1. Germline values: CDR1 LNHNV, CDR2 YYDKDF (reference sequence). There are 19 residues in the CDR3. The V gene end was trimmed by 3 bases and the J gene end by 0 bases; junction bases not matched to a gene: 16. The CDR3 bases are TGTGCCACCAGCAGTCCCCGGCGGACAGGAGTTGAGGCTAACTATGGCTACACCTTC. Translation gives CATSSPRRTGVEANYGYTF.

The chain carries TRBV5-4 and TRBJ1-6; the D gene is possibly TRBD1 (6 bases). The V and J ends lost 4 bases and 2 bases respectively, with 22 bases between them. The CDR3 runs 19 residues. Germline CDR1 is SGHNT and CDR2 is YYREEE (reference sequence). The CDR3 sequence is CASSGAGETSSTYNSPLHF. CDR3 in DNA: TGTGCCAGCAGCGGGGCAGGGGAGACGAGCAGCACCTATAATTCACCCCTCCACTTT.

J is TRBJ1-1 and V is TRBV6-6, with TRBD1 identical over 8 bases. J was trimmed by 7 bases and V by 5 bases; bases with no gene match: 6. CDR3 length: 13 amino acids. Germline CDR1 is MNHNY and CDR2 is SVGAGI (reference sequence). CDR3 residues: CASSIQGAYEAFF. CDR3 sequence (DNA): TGTGCCAGCAGTATTCAGGGGGCCTATGAAGCTTTCTTT.

CDR3 amino acids: CASSGVHSYGYTF. For the CDR3, the DNA is TGTGCCAGCTCAGGGGTGCATAGCTATGGCTACACCTTC. This chain joins TRBV9 and TRBJ1-2; perhaps TRBD1 as D (6 bases). V lost 7 bases and J 4 bases, leaving 14 bases between the germline ends. Germline CDR1 SGDLS, CDR2 YYNGEE. The CDR3 has 13 residues.

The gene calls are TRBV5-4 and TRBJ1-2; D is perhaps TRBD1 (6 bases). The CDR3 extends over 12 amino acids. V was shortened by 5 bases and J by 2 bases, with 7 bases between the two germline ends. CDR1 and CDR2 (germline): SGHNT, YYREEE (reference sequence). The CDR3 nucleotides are TGTGCCAGCAGACAGGGCAACTATGGCTACACCTTC. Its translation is CASRQGNYGYTF.

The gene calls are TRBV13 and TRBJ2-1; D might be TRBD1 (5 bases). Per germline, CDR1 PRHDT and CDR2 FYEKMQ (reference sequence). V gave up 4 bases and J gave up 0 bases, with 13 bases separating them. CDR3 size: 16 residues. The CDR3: CASSYYRLSSYNEQFF. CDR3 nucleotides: TGTGCCAGCAGCTACTACAGGCTTAGCTCCTACAATGAGCAGTTCTTC.